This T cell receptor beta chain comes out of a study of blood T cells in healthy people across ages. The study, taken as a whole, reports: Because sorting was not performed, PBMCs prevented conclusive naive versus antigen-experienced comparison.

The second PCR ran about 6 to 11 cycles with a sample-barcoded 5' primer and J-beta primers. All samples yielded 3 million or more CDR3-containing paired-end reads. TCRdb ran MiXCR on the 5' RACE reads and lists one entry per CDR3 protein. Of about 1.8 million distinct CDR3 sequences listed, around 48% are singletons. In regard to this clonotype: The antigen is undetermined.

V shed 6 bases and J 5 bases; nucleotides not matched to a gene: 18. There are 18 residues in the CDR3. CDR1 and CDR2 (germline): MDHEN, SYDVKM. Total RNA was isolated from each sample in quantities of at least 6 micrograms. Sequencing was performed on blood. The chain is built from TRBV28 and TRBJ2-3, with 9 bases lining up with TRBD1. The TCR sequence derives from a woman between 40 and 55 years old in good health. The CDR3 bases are TGTGCCAGCAGCCGTCACTCTCCGGGACAGGGTCGGAAAGATACGCAGTATTTT. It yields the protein CASSRHSPGQGRKDTQYF.